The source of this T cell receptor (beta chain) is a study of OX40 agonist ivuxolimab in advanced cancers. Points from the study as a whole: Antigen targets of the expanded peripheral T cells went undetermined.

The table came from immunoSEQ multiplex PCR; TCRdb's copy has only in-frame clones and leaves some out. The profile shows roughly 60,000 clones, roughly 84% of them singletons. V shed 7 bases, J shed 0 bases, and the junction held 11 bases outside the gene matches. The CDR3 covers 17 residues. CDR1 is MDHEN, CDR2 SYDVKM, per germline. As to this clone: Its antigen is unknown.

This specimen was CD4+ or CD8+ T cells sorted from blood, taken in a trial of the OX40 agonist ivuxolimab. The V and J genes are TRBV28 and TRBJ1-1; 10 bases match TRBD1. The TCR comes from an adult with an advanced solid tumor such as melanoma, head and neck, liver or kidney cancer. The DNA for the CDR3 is TGTGCCAGCATCCCCTCATGGACAGGGGGGTTGAACACTGAAGCTTTCTTT. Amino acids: CASIPSWTGGLNTEAFF.